This T cell receptor (beta chain) was sequenced for a study of CD8 T cells in Susac syndrome. Study-wide background: When their blood was taken, patients with Susac syndrome were therapy-naive, taking corticosteroids, or taking intravenous immunoglobulin alone. Study findings and constraints: The total CD8+ repertoires contained roughly 17 Susac-specific public clones, and the CD8+ TEMRA repertoires contained roughly 5.

Fulfillment of recently defined diagnostic criteria for definite or probable disease was shown by the patients with Susac syndrome. The CDR3 is 16 residues long. Trimming removed 0 bases from V and 5 bases from J; junction bases left unmatched: 9. The germline CDR1 and CDR2 sequences are LGHNA and YSLEER. Reverse transcription used roughly 0.5 to 1 ug RNA and random hexamers. An immunoSEQ multiplex PCR generated amplified TCR beta CDR3 products spanning 54 Vbeta and 13 Jbeta. One entry per CDR3 protein, called by TCRdb with MiXCR from the immunoSEQ multiplex PCR reads. This repertoire shows tens of thousands of distinct CDR3 sequences, about 96% found once; its top ten account for approximately 0.42%. Note on this clonotype: Its antigen remains unknown.

The TCR was taken from a human donor with Susac syndrome. Sequenced: CD8+ T cells from PBMCs. The J gene is TRBJ1-2, the V gene TRBV4-3; 7 nucleotides match TRBD1. In nucleotides, the CDR3 is TGCGCCAGCAGCCAAGACTGGGACAGCGGTCATTATGGCTACACCTTC. Amino acids: CASSQDWDSGHYGYTF.